The clone carrying this T cell receptor (beta chain) was counted ten times or more. Its antigen is not identified. The read comes to an end 3 residues before the CDR3 does, leaving the germline J gene to fill in the end. The assay was immunoSEQ multiplex PCR, and TCRdb's table has in-frame clones only and misses some. The table lists around 16,000 clones, no singletons, with 12% in the top ten. CVID meant reduced serum IgG, IgA and/or IgM plus specific antibody deficiency. The CDR3 loop spans 13 amino acids. The V end lost 2 bases, the J end lost 7 bases, and 11 bases lay between the germline ends. CDR1 is SGHTA and CDR2 is FQGTGA in the germline V gene. The sample is drawn from a study of T cell clonality in common variable immunodeficiency. Study-level results: In common variable immunodeficiency, TCR beta chains reportedly carried fewer deletions and N-nucleotide insertions. Compared with healthy controls, CVID subjects showed increased TCRbeta clonality, mostly in about a third.

The sequenced sample consisted of peripheral blood mononuclear cells. The TCR was taken from a human donor with common variable immunodeficiency. The gene calls are TRBV7-3 and TRBJ1-2; maybe TRBD1 (5 bases). CDR3 amino acids: CASSLCRVGGYTF. Incomplete CDR3 DNA: TGTGCCAGCAGCTTATGCAGGGTTGGTGGC.